This T cell receptor beta chain came from a study of tumor and adjacent non-tumor tissue in lung cancer. Details on this clonotype: At one boundary the junction diverges from the germline segment, which might be a read error.

RNA was extracted from bulk tissue without any cell sorting. This non-tumor lung sample came from over 3 cm beyond the tumor edge. Looked up from germline, CDR1 is SGHAT and CDR2 is FQDESV (reference sequence). The CDR3 length is 13 residues. A modified ARM-PCR protocol with three rounds of nested PCR amplified TCRbeta. TCRdb re-derived calls from the multiplex PCR reads in MiXCR, one entry per CDR3 protein. The sample lists 110,000 or so distinct CDR3 sequences; over 55% were seen once. The V call is TRBV11-1, the J call TRBJ2-2; a possible D gene is TRBD2 (5 bases). Sequenced: distant non-tumor lung tissue. This TCR came from a man aged 55-75 years with non-small cell lung cancer. The chain's CDR3 is CASNSGLYGKLFF. In DNA, the CDR3 is TGTGCAAGCAACTCCGGACTGTACGGGAAGCTGTTTTTT.